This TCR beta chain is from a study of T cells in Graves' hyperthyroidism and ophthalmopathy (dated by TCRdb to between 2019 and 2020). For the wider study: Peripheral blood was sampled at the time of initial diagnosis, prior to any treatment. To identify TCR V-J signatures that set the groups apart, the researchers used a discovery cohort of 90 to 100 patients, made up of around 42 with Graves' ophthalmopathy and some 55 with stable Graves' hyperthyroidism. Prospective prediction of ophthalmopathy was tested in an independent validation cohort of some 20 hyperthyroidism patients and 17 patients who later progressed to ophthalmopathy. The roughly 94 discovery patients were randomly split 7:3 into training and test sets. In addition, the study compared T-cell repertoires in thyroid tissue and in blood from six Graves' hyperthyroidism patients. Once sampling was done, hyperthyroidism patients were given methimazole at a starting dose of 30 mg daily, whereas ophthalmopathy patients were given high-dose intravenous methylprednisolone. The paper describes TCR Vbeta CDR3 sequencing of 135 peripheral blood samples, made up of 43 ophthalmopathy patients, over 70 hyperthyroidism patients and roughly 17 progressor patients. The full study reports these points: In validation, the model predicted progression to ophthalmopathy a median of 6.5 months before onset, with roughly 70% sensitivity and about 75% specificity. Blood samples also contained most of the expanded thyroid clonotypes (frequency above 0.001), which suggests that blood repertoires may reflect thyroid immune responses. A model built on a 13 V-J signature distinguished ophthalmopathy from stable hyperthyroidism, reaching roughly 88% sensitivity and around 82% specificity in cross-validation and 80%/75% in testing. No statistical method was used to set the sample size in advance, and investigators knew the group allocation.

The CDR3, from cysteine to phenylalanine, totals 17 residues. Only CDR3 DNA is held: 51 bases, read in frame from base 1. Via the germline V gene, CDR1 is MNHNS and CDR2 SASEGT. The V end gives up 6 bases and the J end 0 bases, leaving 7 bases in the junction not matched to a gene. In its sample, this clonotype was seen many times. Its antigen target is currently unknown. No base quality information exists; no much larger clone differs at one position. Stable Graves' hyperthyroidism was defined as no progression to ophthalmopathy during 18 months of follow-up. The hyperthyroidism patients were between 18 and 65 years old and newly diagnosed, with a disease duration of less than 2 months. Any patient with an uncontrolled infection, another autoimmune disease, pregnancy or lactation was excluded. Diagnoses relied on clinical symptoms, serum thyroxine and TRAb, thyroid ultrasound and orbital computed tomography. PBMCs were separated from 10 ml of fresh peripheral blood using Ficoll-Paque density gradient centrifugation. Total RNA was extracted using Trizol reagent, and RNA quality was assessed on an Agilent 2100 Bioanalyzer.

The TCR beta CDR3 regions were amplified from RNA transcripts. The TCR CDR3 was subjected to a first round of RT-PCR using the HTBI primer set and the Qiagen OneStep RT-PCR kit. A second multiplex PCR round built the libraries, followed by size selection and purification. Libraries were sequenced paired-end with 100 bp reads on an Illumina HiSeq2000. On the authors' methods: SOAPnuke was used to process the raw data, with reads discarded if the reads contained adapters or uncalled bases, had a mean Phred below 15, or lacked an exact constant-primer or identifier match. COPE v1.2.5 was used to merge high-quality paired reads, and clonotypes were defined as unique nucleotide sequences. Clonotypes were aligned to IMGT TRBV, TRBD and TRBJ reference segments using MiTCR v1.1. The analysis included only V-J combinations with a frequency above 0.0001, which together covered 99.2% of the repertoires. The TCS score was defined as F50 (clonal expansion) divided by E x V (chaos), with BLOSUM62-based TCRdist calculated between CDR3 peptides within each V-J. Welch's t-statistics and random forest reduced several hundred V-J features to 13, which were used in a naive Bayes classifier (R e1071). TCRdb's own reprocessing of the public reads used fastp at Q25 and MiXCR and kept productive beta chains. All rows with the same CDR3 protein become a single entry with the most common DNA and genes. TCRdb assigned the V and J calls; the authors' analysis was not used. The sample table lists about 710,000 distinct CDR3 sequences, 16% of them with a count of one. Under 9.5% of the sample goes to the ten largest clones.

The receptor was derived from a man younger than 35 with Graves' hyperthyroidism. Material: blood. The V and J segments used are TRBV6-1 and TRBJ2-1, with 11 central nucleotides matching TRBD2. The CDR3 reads CASSARTSGFSYNEQFF. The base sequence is TGTGCCAGCAGCGCGCGGACTAGCGGGTTCTCCTACAATGAGCAGTTCTTC.